This T cell receptor beta chain comes out of a study of T-cell memory formation after mild COVID-19. The overall study: Among the donors, TCR clusters were largely specific to each donor.

The CDR3 runs to 13 residues. The ends were cut back, 3 bases at V and 7 bases at J, with 13 bases in the middle. Details on this clonotype: Its antigen is not identified. Without the conserved terminal phenylalanine or tryptophan, this CDR3 likely stems from a read error.

The study's findings and limits: Researchers found some responding clones in pre-infection memory, a sign that cross-reactive memory joined.

TCR alpha and TCR beta cDNA libraries carrying sample barcodes and UMIs came from 5'RACE with constant-segment primers. Via MiXCR, TCRdb re-called the 5' RACE reads, giving one row per CDR3 protein. This table has some 600,000 distinct CDR3 sequences, 17% appearing once. Source material: PBMCs or a T cell subset sorted from them (not recorded which). This sequence originates from an adult woman who had mild COVID-19 (a few samples of this study predate the infection). Cell type and time point are not known. The genes are TRBV12-3 or TRBV12-4 and TRBJ2-7; D may correspond to TRBD1 or TRBD2 (5 bases each). The CDR3 DNA is TGTGCCAGCAGTTTCCGACGGGACGTAGAGCAGTACTTA. This codes for CASSFRRDVEQYL.